The 27 T cell receptor beta chains given below trace back to one sample, sequenced in a study of T-cell reconstitution after alpha-beta-depleted transplantation in children. Using unique molecular identifiers, the investigators prepared the TCRbeta library. One entry per CDR3 protein, called by TCRdb with MiXCR from the PCR reads. The table lists about 240,000 distinct CDR3 sequences, about 11% of them singletons. Sample: PBMCs from the stem cell graft donor, taken from the stem cell graft. These receptors were obtained from a human donor who donated a stem cell graft to a child with acute lymphoblastic leukemia.

A word on this clonotype: It may be a read error: a sequence one base away is much more abundant. The chain recombines TRBV15 with TRBJ2-6; D perhaps matches TRBD1 (5 bases). Looked up from germline, CDR1 is LNHNV and CDR2 is YYDKDF (reference sequence). This CDR3 has 16 amino acids. In nucleotides, the CDR3 is TGTGCCACCAGCAGGACCGACAGCTCTGGGGCCAACGGCCTGACTTTC. This gives the protein CATSRTDSSGANGLTF.

This clonotype was picked up many times. The chain combines TRBV20-1 with TRBJ2-6, with a weak D call TRBD1 (6 bases). The germline CDR1 and CDR2 sequences are DFQATT and SNEGSKA (reference sequence). Trimming took 6 bases from V and 2 from J, leaving 8 bases between them. This CDR3 region has 13 residues. CDR3 DNA sequence: TGCAGTGCGAACAGGGCTGGGGCCAACGTCCTGACTTTC. Residues: CSANRAGANVLTF.

This clonotype was counted at least ten times. The chain carries TRBV9 and TRBJ2-3; either TRBD1 or TRBD2 may supply D (5 bases each). Germline CDR1 SGDLS, CDR2 YYNGEE. V lost 3 bases and J 6 bases, leaving 14 bases between the germline ends. This CDR3 contains 14 residues. CDR3 bases: TGTGCCAGCAGCGGGGGCCGCGGGCGGGATACGCAGTATTTT. Its translation: CASSGGRGRDTQYF.

This clonotype was seen repeatedly, ten times or more. This chain joins TRBV4-3 and TRBJ2-3; D remains ambiguous. The germline V and J ends were trimmed by 1 base and 4 bases, with 6 bases remaining between them. The CDR3 spans 13 residues. CDR1 is LGHNA and CDR2 is YSLEER in the germline V gene. This CDR3 is CASSQVGADTQYF. The CDR3 coding sequence is TGCGCCAGCAGCCAAGTCGGAGCAGATACGCAGTATTTT.

This clonotype appeared many times. The chain uses TRBV5-1 and TRBJ1-1; TRBD1 might be the D (6 bases). V was shortened by 4 bases and J by 1 base, with 14 bases between the two germline ends. The CDR3 runs to 15 residues. Germline V gene data show CDR1 as SGHRS and CDR2 as YFSETQ. The CDR3 region has the DNA TGCGCCAGCAGCCCGCACCCGGGACAGAACACTGAAGCTTTCTTT. It encodes CASSPHPGQNTEAFF.

In its sample, this clonotype was seen many times. The chain uses TRBV7-9 and TRBJ1-2; unclear D gene. The CDR3 spans 14 residues. Germline V gene lookup returns CDR1 SEHNR and CDR2 FQNEAQ (reference sequence). The V gene lost 1 base and the J gene lost 8 bases, with 14 bases spanning the gap. The CDR3 coding sequence is TGTGCCAGCAGCTTAGTAGCCGGGTTAGAAGGCTACACCTTC. Translated, it gives CASSLVAGLEGYTF. The variable domain in full, with the rest retrieved from reference TRBV7-9 and TRBJ1-2, is DTGVSQNPRHKITKRGQNVTFRCDPISEHNRLYWYRQTLGQGPEFLTYFQNEAQLEKSRLLSDRFSAERPKGSFSTLEIQRTEQGDSAMYLCASSLVAGLEGYTFGSGTRLTVV.

This clonotype was seen many times. The chain has TRBV28 and TRBJ1-1, with D possibly TRBD1 on 6 matching bases. This CDR3 is 17 amino acids long. Germline values: CDR1 MDHEN, CDR2 SYDVKM. V was cut by 1 base and J by 2 bases, with 17 bases left in between. This chain's CDR3 is CASSLYGAQGSNTEAFF. For the CDR3, the DNA is TGTGCCAGCAGTTTATATGGGGCCCAGGGGTCAAACACTGAAGCTTTCTTT.

This clonotype was counted ten times or more. The gene calls are TRBV6-5 and TRBJ1-2, with 7 bases that match TRBD1. Per the germline V gene, CDR1 is MNHEY and CDR2 is SVGAGI. Trimming cost V 0 bases and J 6 bases; bases outside gene matches: 13. The CDR3 loop spans 17 amino acids. The CDR3 region has the DNA TGTGCCAGCAGTTACTCCCATGGACAGGTTGGGGTTCATGGCTACACCTTC. Protein product: CASSYSHGQVGVHGYTF.

In its sample, this clonotype was seen many times. The chain is built from TRBV28 and TRBJ1-4; 8 bases are shared with TRBD1. Unmatched junction bases numbered 15, after V lost 7 bases and J lost 8 bases. CDR3 size: 16 residues. Germline CDR1 is MDHEN and CDR2 is SYDVKM. CDR3 loop: CASKGLIRGTGEKLFF. CDR3 sequence (DNA): TGTGCCAGCAAGGGGTTGATCAGGGGGACAGGAGAAAAACTGTTTTTT.

The chain links TRBV6-1 to TRBJ2-7; D possibly corresponds to TRBD2 (6 bases). V was pared by 11 bases and J by 0 bases, with 17 bases between. The CDR3 loop spans 14 amino acids. Germline assignment: CDR1 MNHNS and CDR2 SASEGT. This CDR3 is CAGKNSGSSYEQYF. Here the CDR3 DNA reads TGTGCCGGCAAAAATAGCGGAAGCTCCTACGAGCAGTACTTC.

Ten or more counts support this clonotype. J is TRBJ2-2 and V is TRBV19; D unclear. The CDR3 contains 15 residues. Germline V gives CDR1 LNHDA, CDR2 SQIVND (reference sequence). V lost 7 bases and J lost 1, with 13 bases in between. CDR3 in amino acids: CASTPLGQNTGELFF. The CDR3 nucleotides read TGTGCCAGTACTCCCTTGGGTCAGAACACCGGGGAGCTGTTTTTT.

Ten or more counts support this clonotype. The V call is TRBV5-1, the J call TRBJ2-2, with 7 bases lining up with TRBD1. V was pared by 5 bases and J by 7 bases, with 8 bases of the junction left unmatched. Germline V gives CDR1 SGHRS, CDR2 YFSETQ. This CDR3 region has 14 residues. CDR3 bases: TGCGCCAGCAGTCGACAGGGTGATCACGGGGAGCTGTTTTTT. It yields the protein CASSRQGDHGELFF.

Ten or more counts support this clonotype. V usage is TRBV6-5 and J usage is TRBJ1-2; D possibly corresponds to TRBD1 (6 bases). This CDR3 region has 12 residues. Germline V CDR1 and CDR2: MNHEY, SVGAGI. Trimming stripped 5 bases from V and 8 bases from J, with 12 bases between. The CDR3 DNA reads TGTGCCAGCAGTACTACAGGGAACGGCTACACCTTC. This translates into CASSTTGNGYTF.

This clonotype was recorded many times. V usage is TRBV12-3 or TRBV12-4 and J usage is TRBJ1-6; D remains ambiguous. CDR3 length: 15 residues. Trimming cost V 1 base and J 10 bases, with 14 bases left between them. CDR3 nucleotides: TGTGCCAGCAGTTTAGGTTCGGAGCTGGGCTCACCCCTCCACTTT. Encoded protein: CASSLGSELGSPLHF.

The chain combines TRBV25-1 with TRBJ1-2, with 8 bases identical to TRBD1. The J segment lost 7 bases and the V segment lost 8 bases, leaving 6 bases of the junction unmatched. Germline V gene data show CDR1 as MGHDK and CDR2 as SYGVNS. There are 12 residues in the CDR3. CDR3 in amino acids: CASEVDRGGYTF. The CDR3 coding sequence is TGTGCCAGCGAAGTAGACAGGGGTGGCTACACCTTC.

This clonotype was picked up many times. The chain employs TRBV30 and TRBJ1-5; D gene uncertain. In germline, CDR1 is GTSNPN, CDR2 SVGIG (reference sequence). Trimming left V 2 bases short and J 2 bases short, with 16 bases between. The CDR3 loop spans 16 amino acids. CDR3 in amino acids: CAWSLAREPGNQPQHF. CDR3 coding DNA: TGTGCCTGGAGTTTGGCCCGGGAACCGGGCAATCAGCCCCAGCATTTT.

This clonotype was observed at least ten times. The DNA is left out, because the CDR3 cannot be placed on it with certainty; the CDR3 is given as TCRdb lists it. The V and J genes are TRBV27 and TRBJ1-1. Germline CDR1 is MNHEY and CDR2 is SMNVEV (reference sequence). Ends included, the CDR3 has 11 residues. This CDR3 is CASILGTEAFF.

For this clonotype: A much larger clonotype is one base distant, so this may be a read error. The rearrangement joins TRBV12-3 or TRBV12-4 to TRBJ2-6, with D perhaps given as TRBD1 or TRBD2 (6 bases each). CDR3 length equals 17 residues. CDR3 amino acids: CASSGGGSLSVANVLTF. CDR3 DNA sequence: TGTGCCAGCAGCGGAGGGGGGTCCCTCTCTGTGGCCAACGTCCTGACTTTC.

This clonotype has ten or more counts. The V and J genes are TRBV5-6 and TRBJ2-3; a possible D gene is TRBD1 (6 bases). The CDR3 spans 15 residues. Per the germline V gene, CDR1 is SGHDT and CDR2 is YYEEEE. The germline V and J ends were trimmed by 0 bases and 1 base, with 9 bases remaining between them. CDR3 nucleotides: TGTGCCAGCAGCTTGGAGAACAGGGGCACAGATACGCAGTATTTT. Encoded protein: CASSLENRGTDTQYF.

This sequence joins TRBV29-1 and TRBJ2-3; D is possibly TRBD1 (5 bases). Looked up from germline, CDR1 is SQVTM and CDR2 is ANQGSEA. CDR3 size: 14 residues. Trimming left V 0 bases short and J 3 bases short, with 10 bases between. CDR3 residues: CSVEERGRTDTQYF. In nucleotides, the CDR3 is TGCAGCGTTGAAGAAAGGGGAAGGACAGATACGCAGTATTTT.

A remark on this clonotype: This may come from a read error, since a much larger clone is one base off. V and J are TRBV29-1 and TRBJ2-4; 8 positions agree with TRBD1. The CDR3 extends over 16 amino acids. The germline CDR1 and CDR2 sequences are SQVTM and ANQGSEA. CDR3 protein: CSVEELTGVAKNSQYF. CDR3 in DNA: TGCAGCGTTGAGGAACTGACAGGGGTGGCCAAAAACAGTCAGTACTTC.

The table lists this clonotype with many counts. This chain links TRBV5-1 with TRBJ2-7, with D unclear. Germline loops: CDR1 SGHRS, CDR2 YFSETQ. Trimming took off 0 bases at V and 1 base at J, with 8 bases between the two ends. The CDR3 has 14 residues. The CDR3 nucleotides read TGCGCCAGCAGCTTGGTTAGCCTATCCTACGAGCAGTACTTC. This translates into CASSLVSLSYEQYF.

In its sample, this clonotype was seen many times. V usage is TRBV20-1 and J usage is TRBJ2-7; 8 bases align to TRBD1. The V segment lost 5 bases and the J segment 1 base; nucleotides outside the gene matches: 7. CDR1 and CDR2 (germline): DFQATT, SNEGSKA (reference sequence). CDR3 length equals 14 residues. In DNA form, the CDR3 reads TGCAGTGCTCCGGACAGGGAGAGTTCCTACGAGCAGTACTTC. This sequence encodes CSAPDRESSYEQYF.

In the case of this clonotype: A much bigger clone sits one base away, suggesting this may be a read error. CDR3 sequence reads: CASSDGTGGGKPQYF. The CDR3 DNA follows: TGTGCCAGCAGCGACGGGACAGGGGGTGGGAAGCCCCAGTATTTT. The chain recombines TRBV9 with TRBJ1-5, with TRBD1 matching 11 bases. The J call is doubtful: the DNA matches TRBJ2-3 better. Per the germline V gene, CDR1 is SGDLS and CDR2 is YYNGEE. This CDR3 has 15 residues.

This clonotype appeared a single time. With a much larger clone just one base away, this may be a read error. The CDR3 end shows no conserved phenylalanine or tryptophan, and so a read error is likely. No DNA is shown, since the ends of the CDR3 on it are uncertain; the CDR3 is the one TCRdb lists. The gene calls are TRBV7-2 and TRBJ2-2; the D call TRBD1 from the table was never checked on the DNA. Germline assignment: CDR1 SGHTA and CDR2 FQGNSA. The CDR3 spans 13 residues, counting both ends. The CDR3 here is CVSSLASRGTHRN.

This clonotype was counted ten times or more. This chain joins TRBV4-3 and TRBJ1-4; TRBD1 is a possible D gene (6 bases). Trimming stripped 0 bases from V and 13 bases from J, with 15 bases between. Germline CDR1 is LGHNA and CDR2 is YSLEER. The CDR3 sequence is 14 residues long. The DNA of the CDR3 is TGCGCCAGCAGCCAAGATCTTAAGGGGGGGAGACTGTTTTTT. Amino acid sequence: CASSQDLKGGRLFF.

This clonotype was observed at least ten times. The rearrangement uses TRBV12-3 or TRBV12-4 and TRBJ1-1, with D possibly matching TRBD1 (6 bases). The ends were cut back, 4 bases at V and 1 base at J, with 13 bases in the middle. The CDR3 extends over 15 amino acids. Here the CDR3 DNA reads TGTGCCAGCAGTTGGAACAGGGAGGCGAACACTGAAGCTTTCTTT. It encodes CASSWNREANTEAFF.